This T cell receptor (beta chain) was sequenced in a study of T cells in Graves' hyperthyroidism and ophthalmopathy. Points from the study as a whole: Most clonotypes expanded in thyroid above 0.001 were likewise present in blood. Patients with ophthalmopathy were separated from those with stable hyperthyroidism by a 13 V-J model.

The source material, RNA transcripts, was used to amplify TCR beta CDR3 regions. With the HTBI primer set, the TCR CDR3 went through a first round of RT-PCR. TCRdb used MiXCR to reprocess the multiplex PCR reads, holding one entry per CDR3 protein. The sample records a few hundred thousand distinct CDR3 sequences, roughly 15% being singletons. This clonotype has ten or more counts. Its antigen is as yet unknown. Germline CDR1 KGHSH, CDR2 LQKENI. The germline V and J ends were trimmed by 1 base and 0 bases, with 13 bases remaining between them. The CDR3 loop spans 17 amino acids. Hyperthyroidism, newly diagnosed and lasting under 2 months, affected patients aged 18 to 65.

Sequenced sample: blood. The TCR originated in a woman in her thirties or forties with Graves' hyperthyroidism that later progressed to Graves' ophthalmopathy. The chain combines TRBV18 with TRBJ2-1, with D perhaps TRBD2 (5 bases). In DNA form, the CDR3 reads TGTGCCAGCTCACCACGAGCCGCGACTACCTCCTACAATGAGCAGTTCTTC. It specifies CASSPRAATTSYNEQFF.